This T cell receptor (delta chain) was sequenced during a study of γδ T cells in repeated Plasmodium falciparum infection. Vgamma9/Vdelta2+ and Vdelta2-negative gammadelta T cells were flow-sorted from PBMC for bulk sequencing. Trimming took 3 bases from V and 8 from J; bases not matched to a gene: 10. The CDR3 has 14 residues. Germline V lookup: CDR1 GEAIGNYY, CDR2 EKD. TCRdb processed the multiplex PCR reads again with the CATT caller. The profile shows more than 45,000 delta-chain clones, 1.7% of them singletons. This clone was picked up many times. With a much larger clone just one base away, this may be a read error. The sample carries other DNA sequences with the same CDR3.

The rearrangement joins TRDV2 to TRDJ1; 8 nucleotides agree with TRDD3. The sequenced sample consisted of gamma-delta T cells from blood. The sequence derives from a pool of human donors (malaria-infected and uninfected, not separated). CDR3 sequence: CACDLLGDFDKLIF. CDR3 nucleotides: TGTGCCTGTGACCTATTGGGGGATTTTGACAAACTCATCTTT.